This record looks at one T cell receptor (beta chain) sequence and its context. Its specificity is not known. The sample is drawn from a study of cytomegalovirus exposure and HLA in healthy donors. Regarding the study as a whole: As confirmed in vitro, a few CMV-associated chains were specific for CMV antigens. Altogether, some 160 TCR beta chains were recorded as cytomegalovirus-associated.

PCR was performed using 60 Vbeta and 13 Jbeta primers. TCRdb keeps only in-frame clones here, not all; method: immunoSEQ multiplex PCR. The sample shows under 200,000 clones, around 80% of them seen only once. V trimming: 4 bases; J trimming: 0 bases; junction bases outside the gene matches: 3. Germline V gives CDR1 LGHNA, CDR2 YSLEER. The CDR3 contains 15 residues. This sequence was found in a woman aged 45-60 years in good health and CMV-seropositive. Sequenced sample: PBMCs. The chain employs TRBV4-3 and TRBJ2-7; 10 bases align to TRBD2. The CDR3 DNA is TGCGCCAGCAGCCCGCTAGCGGGAGACTCCTACGAGCAGTACTTC. Translation: CASSPLAGDSYEQYF.